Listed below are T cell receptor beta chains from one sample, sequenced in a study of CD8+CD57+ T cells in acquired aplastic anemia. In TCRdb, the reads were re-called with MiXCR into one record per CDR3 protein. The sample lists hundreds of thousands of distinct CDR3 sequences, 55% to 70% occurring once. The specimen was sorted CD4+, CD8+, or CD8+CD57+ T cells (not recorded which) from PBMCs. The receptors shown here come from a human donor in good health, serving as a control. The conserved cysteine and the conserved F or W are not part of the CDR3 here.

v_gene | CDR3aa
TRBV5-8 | ASSYRVPGGETQC
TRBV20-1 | SASRSAYGANVLT
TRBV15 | ATSRDRVEQY
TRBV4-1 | ASSHQGRGYGYT
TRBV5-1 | ASSLIMNTESPLH
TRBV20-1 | SARVIAPQALH
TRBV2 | AISERGGDESHT
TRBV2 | ASRVVEADLHGYT
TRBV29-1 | SVDYRGTIY
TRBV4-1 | ASSQAGQGATDTQY
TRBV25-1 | ASSEWGTGALGREH
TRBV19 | ASEGDAEKLF
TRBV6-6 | ASSTGQGHYEQY
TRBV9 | ASSAASGGQGADEQY
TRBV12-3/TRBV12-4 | ASIKAGSANYGYT
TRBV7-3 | ASSVGERLSSYNH
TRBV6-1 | ASSEVSAGDPLH
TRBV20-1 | SASLVAESDTQY
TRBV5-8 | ASSPWTSGNEQF
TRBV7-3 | ASSIDSAGADTD
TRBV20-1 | SARDRGRSLGPQY
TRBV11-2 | AGSRLAGVDSPLH
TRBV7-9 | ASSPREPGNSPLH
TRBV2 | ASSQRRGNGEA
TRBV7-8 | ASSYLAGGYGELF
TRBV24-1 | TAGGLVGCEQY
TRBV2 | ASTWDGQYGYT
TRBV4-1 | ASSPRENYGYT
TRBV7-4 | ASSLADRMYSYT
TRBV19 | ASSIRGLAGGLSNEQF
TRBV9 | ASSLATGPGQKQH
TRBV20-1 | SARDRDRVSYEQY
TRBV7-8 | ASSLGRESEAF
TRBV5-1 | ASSTGRSSGNT
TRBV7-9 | ASSSARDNSPLH
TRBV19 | ASRDRGYNAEA
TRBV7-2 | ASSLRRGEPGYT
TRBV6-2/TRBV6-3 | ASSYTPGFFQPQH
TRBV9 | ASSGVGGNEQYFH
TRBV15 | ATSRATAPSGNTIY
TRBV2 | ASSERTQQETQY
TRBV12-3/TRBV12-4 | ASSTTGKGNTRELF
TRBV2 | ASRGASTGKQY
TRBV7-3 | ASSLGLDNEQFFAQY
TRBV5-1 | ASSLEGGNEAF
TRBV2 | ASSVRSGLETQY
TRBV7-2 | ASGNSVGRGYLTEAF
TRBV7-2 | ASSFGPAEQY
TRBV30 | AHDGYT
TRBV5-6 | ASSWRTSGYEQY
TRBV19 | ASSPRGRGNQPQH
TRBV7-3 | ASSVLTGSNQPQF
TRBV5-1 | ARSLGLAGAQETQY
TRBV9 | ATSREGKNDYGYT
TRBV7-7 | TSSLALASRNNE
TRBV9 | ASKAGAYYGYTLF
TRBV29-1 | SGRQGGAGELL